The T cell receptor (beta chain) under discussion was sequenced for a study of control samples from healthy donors and cancer patients. V was shortened by 4 bases and J by 11 bases, with 26 bases between the two germline ends. In germline, CDR1 is SGHTA, CDR2 FQGNSA. The CDR3 has 16 residues. Assay used: immunoSEQ multiplex PCR; TCRdb lists only in-frame clones, some missing. This sample yields roughly 120,000 clones, of which 70% to 90% are seen a single time; about 3.7% belongs to the top ten. The sample taken for sequencing was PBMCs. The TCR sequence derives from a woman aged 55-75 years with lung cancer. The chain has TRBV7-2 and TRBJ1-1; TRBD1 might be the D (5 bases). CDR3 residues: CASSSQGLDKGVPAFF. The CDR3 nucleotides read TGTGCCAGCAGCTCCCAGGGTTTGGACAAAGGAGTCCCGGCTTTCTTT.